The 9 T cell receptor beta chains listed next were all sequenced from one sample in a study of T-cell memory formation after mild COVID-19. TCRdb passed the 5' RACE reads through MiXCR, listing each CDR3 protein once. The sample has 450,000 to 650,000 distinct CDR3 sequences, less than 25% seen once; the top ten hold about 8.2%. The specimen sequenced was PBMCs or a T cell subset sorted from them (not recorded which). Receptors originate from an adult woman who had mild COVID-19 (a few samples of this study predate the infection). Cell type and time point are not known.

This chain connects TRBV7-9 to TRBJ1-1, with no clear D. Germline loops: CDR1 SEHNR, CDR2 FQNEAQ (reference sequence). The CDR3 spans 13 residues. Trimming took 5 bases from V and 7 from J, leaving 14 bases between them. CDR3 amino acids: CASSPAPTVEAFF. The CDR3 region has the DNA TGTGCCAGCAGCCCAGCCCCAACAGTTGAAGCTTTCTTT.

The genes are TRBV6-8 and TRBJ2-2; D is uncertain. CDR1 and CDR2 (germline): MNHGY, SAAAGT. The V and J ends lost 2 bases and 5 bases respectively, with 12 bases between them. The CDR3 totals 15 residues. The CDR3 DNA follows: TGTGCCAGCAGTTACATGCCCAGGCTGACCGGGGAGCTGTTTTTT. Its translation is CASSYMPRLTGELFF.

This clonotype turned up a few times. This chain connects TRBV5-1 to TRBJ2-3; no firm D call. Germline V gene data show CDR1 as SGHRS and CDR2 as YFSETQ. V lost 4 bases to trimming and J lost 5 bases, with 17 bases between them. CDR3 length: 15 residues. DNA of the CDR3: TGCGCCAGCAGCCTCCTCTCCGAGGAACAAGATACGCAGTATTTT. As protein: CASSLLSEEQDTQYF. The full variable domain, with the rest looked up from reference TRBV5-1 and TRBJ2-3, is KAGVTQTPRYLIKTRGQQVTLSCSPISGHRSVSWYQQTPGQGLQFLFEYFSETQRNKGNFPGRFSGRQFSNSRSEMNVSTLELGDSALYLCASSLLSEEQDTQYFGPGTRLTVL.

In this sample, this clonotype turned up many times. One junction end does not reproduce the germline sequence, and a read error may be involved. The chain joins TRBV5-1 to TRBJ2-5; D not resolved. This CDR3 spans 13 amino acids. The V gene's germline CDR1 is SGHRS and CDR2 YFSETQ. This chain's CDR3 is CASSLGPRETQYF. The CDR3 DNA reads TGTGCCAGCAGCCTAGGGCCTCGCGAGACCCAGTACTTC.

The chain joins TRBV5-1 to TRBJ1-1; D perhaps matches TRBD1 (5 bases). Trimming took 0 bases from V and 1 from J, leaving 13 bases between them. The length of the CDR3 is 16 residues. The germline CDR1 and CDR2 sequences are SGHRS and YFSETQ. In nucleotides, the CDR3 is TGCGCCAGCAGCTTGGACCCAGTCAGGGAGAACACTGAAGCTTTCTTT. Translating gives CASSLDPVRENTEAFF.

The CDR3, as DNA: TGTGCCAGCAGCTTAGGGGGACTAGCGGGTTCCCTTTACAATGAGCAGTTCTTC. This translates into CASSLGGLAGSLYNEQFF. The genes are TRBV7-6 and TRBJ2-1, with TRBD2 matching over 12 bases. The V gene end was trimmed by 1 base and the J gene end by 4 bases; junction bases not matched to a gene: 8. Germline loops: CDR1 SGHVS, CDR2 FNYEAQ. This CDR3 contains 18 residues.

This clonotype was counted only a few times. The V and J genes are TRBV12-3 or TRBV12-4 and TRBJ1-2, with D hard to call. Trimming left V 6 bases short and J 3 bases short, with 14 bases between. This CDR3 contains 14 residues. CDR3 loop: CASSHPPRDYGYTF. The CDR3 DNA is TGTGCCAGCAGCCACCCCCCGAGGGACTATGGCTACACCTTC.

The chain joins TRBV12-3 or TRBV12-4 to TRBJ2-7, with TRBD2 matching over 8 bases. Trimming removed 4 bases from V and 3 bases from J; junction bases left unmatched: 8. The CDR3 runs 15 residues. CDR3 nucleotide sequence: TGTGCCAGCAGTTACGGTGGTAGCGGGAACTACGAGCAGTACTTC. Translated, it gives CASSYGGSGNYEQYF.

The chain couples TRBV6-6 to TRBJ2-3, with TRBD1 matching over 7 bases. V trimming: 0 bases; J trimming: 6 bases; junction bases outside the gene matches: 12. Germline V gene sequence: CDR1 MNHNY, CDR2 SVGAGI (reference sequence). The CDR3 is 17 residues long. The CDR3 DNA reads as TGTGCCAGCAGTTACTCGACCTCCGGGACAGACGGGGATACGCAGTATTTT. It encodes CASSYSTSGTDGDTQYF.